The next 32 T cell receptor beta chains were all read from a single sample in a study of blood T cells in healthy people across ages. Alongside a J-beta primer mix, a sample-barcoded 5' primer served in a second PCR lasting 7 to 11 cycles. TCRdb reanalysed the 5' RACE reads using MiXCR and keeps one entry per CDR3 protein. The table records roughly 1.5 million distinct CDR3 sequences, 40% to 45% of them present only once. Sequenced sample: blood. These receptors were obtained from a woman in her late teens or twenties in good health.

This clonotype occurred a few times. The chain joins TRBV20-1 to TRBJ2-5; D may correspond to TRBD1 or TRBD2 (5 bases each). Deletions cut 2 bases from V and 0 bases from J, with 10 bases between. The CDR3 contains 14 residues. CDR1 and CDR2 (germline): DFQATT, SNEGSKA (reference sequence). The DNA of the CDR3 is TGCAGTGCTAGAATGGGACGGAACCAAGAGACCCAGTACTTC. Amino acid sequence: CSARMGRNQETQYF.

The chain couples TRBV15 to TRBJ1-5; D remains unclear. Trimming removed 0 bases from V and 4 bases from J, with 13 bases in between. Germline CDR1 and CDR2: LNHNV and YYDKDF (reference sequence). The CDR3 spans 16 residues. The CDR3 nucleotides are TGTGCCACCAGCAGAGATTTTACGACCCAGAATCAGCCCCAGCATTTT. It encodes CATSRDFTTQNQPQHF.

The chain joins TRBV6-1 to TRBJ2-7, with a weak D call TRBD1 (5 bases). Looked up from germline, CDR1 is MNHNS and CDR2 is SASEGT. V was pared by 4 bases and J by 6 bases, with 19 bases between. CDR3 length: 15 amino acids. The CDR3 loop is CASSGQGYLLGEQYF. The CDR3 coding sequence is TGTGCCAGCAGTGGTCAGGGTTATCTCCTAGGCGAGCAGTACTTC.

The chain joins TRBV20-1 to TRBJ2-1; 8 bases agree with TRBD2. Germline CDR1 and CDR2: DFQATT and SNEGSKA (reference sequence). CDR3 length: 13 amino acids. The CDR3 sequence is CSATPGLVNEQFF. CDR3 nucleotides: TGCAGCGCCACCCCGGGACTAGTCAATGAGCAGTTCTTC.

The CDR3: CASRMGRGSLKHTDTQYF. CDR3 nucleotides: TGCGCCAGCAGAATGGGCAGGGGATCCCTCAAGCACACAGATACGCAGTATTTT. The rearrangement uses TRBV5-1 and TRBJ2-3; tentatively, D is TRBD1 (6 bases). V shed 5 bases and J shed 2 bases, with 24 bases lying between them. Germline V CDR1 and CDR2: SGHRS, YFSETQ. The CDR3 sequence is 18 residues long.

The chain employs TRBV6-5 and TRBJ1-1; D gene uncertain. The CDR3 sequence is 12 residues long. Trimming took off 6 bases at V and 11 bases at J, with 16 bases between the two ends. Germline values: CDR1 MNHEY, CDR2 SVGAGI. CDR3 nucleotide sequence: TGTGCCAGCAGCACCGGACTCCTCGGGGCTTTCTTT. This encodes CASSTGLLGAFF.

The chain employs TRBV2 and TRBJ2-3; 9 bases agree with TRBD2. The V gene end was trimmed by 8 bases and the J gene end by 2 bases; junction bases not matched to a gene: 8. The CDR3 is made up of 15 amino acids. Germline values: CDR1 SNHLY, CDR2 FYNNEI. In nucleotides, the CDR3 is TGTGCCAGCGGATCGTTAGCGGGGGCCACAGATACGCAGTATTTT. Amino acid sequence: CASGSLAGATDTQYF.

This clonotype was seen more than once but under ten times. V and J are TRBV20-1 and TRBJ2-1; possibly TRBD2 for D (5 bases). The better agreement between TRBJ2-7 and the DNA end casts doubt on the J call. Germline V lookup: CDR1 DFQATT, CDR2 SNEGSKA (reference sequence). The CDR3 is made up of 13 amino acids. Here the CDR3 reads CSARESPYNEQYF. The CDR3, as DNA: TGCAGTGCGAGGGAGTCCCCCTACAATGAGCAGTACTTC.

V usage is TRBV12-3 or TRBV12-4 and J usage is TRBJ2-5; D gene unclear. This CDR3 spans 15 amino acids. The V gene lost 5 bases and the J gene lost 5 bases, with 18 bases spanning the gap. CDR3 sequence: CASSDEVVGTETQYF. CDR3 bases: TGTGCCAGCAGTGACGAGGTTGTTGGCACGGAGACCCAGTACTTC.

This chain joins TRBV7-9 and TRBJ2-7; 7 nucleotides agree with TRBD1. Germline CDR1 SEHNR, CDR2 FQNEAQ (reference sequence). The CDR3 has 12 amino acids. V dropped 4 bases and J dropped 12; count of bases not matched to a gene: 9. The CDR3 is CASSSTGAQGYF. In nucleotides, the CDR3 is TGTGCCAGCAGCTCCACAGGGGCCCAAGGGTACTTC.

This clonotype was seen once. The rearrangement uses TRBV9 and TRBJ2-1, with a weak D call TRBD2 (6 bases). V was shortened by 3 bases and J by 4 bases, with 14 bases between the two germline ends. CDR1 and CDR2 (germline): SGDLS, YYNGEE. This CDR3 contains 15 residues. As DNA, the CDR3 is TGTGCCAGCAGCGCCCGGGACTTTACTTACAATGAGCAGTTCTTC. It translates to CASSARDFTYNEQFF.

This clonotype was seen a few times. This chain connects TRBV4-2 to TRBJ2-5, with D uncertain. The DNA end favors TRBJ2-7, so the J call may be wrong. The CDR3 runs 17 residues. In germline, CDR1 is LGHNA, CDR2 YNFKEQ. The CDR3 is CASSHPSTVTNSYEQYF. Here the CDR3 DNA reads TGTGCCAGCAGCCACCCCTCGACGGTTACCAACTCCTACGAGCAGTACTTC.

V usage is TRBV7-2 and J usage is TRBJ2-3; no reliable D call. Trimming took off 6 bases at V and 7 bases at J, with 8 bases between the two ends. The CDR3 covers 11 residues. In germline, CDR1 is SGHTA, CDR2 FQGNSA. The DNA for the CDR3 is TGTGCCAGCAGGCGTGAATATACGCAGTATTTT. Translated, it gives CASRREYTQYF.

This rearrangement joins TRBV12-3 or TRBV12-4 to TRBJ2-7; tentatively, D is TRBD1 (6 bases). The V end was cut by 3 bases, the J end by 2 bases, with 14 bases between. CDR3 length: 15 amino acids. The CDR3 loop is CASSLRGTATYEQYF. Here the CDR3 DNA reads TGTGCCAGCAGTTTGAGGGGGACGGCGACCTACGAGCAGTACTTC.

A few counts support this clonotype. The chain recombines TRBV12-3 or TRBV12-4 with TRBJ1-4; tentative D call: TRBD1 (5 bases). Trimming removed 2 bases at V and 7 bases at J, with 14 bases between. The CDR3 has 15 amino acids. In DNA form, the CDR3 reads TGTGCCAGCAGTTTAAGAAAAGGGGTGGGTGAAAAACTGTTTTTT. Translated, it gives CASSLRKGVGEKLFF.

The rearrangement links TRBV4-1 to TRBJ2-7; 9 bases fit TRBD1. CDR1 and CDR2 from the germline V gene are MGHRA and YSYEKL. V lost 5 bases and J lost 0; bases outside the gene matches: 5. The CDR3 covers 15 residues. Here the CDR3 reads CASSLRQGGSYEQYF. In DNA form, the CDR3 reads TGCGCCAGCAGCTTACGACAGGGGGGCTCCTACGAGCAGTACTTC.

The table lists this clonotype with a few counts. The rearrangement links TRBV2 to TRBJ1-2, with D perhaps matching TRBD1 (5 bases). CDR3 length: 13 amino acids. Germline values: CDR1 SNHLY, CDR2 FYNNEI. Trimming pared 4 bases from V and 6 bases from J, leaving 12 bases between. CDR3: CASSGGRGDGYTF. Written as DNA, the CDR3 is TGTGCCAGCAGTGGGGGACGGGGAGATGGCTACACCTTC.

A few counts support this clonotype. The chain has TRBV12-3 or TRBV12-4 and TRBJ1-2; 9 bases map to TRBD1. The CDR3 is 16 residues long. V lost 2 bases and J lost 4; bases outside the gene matches: 8. Here the CDR3 DNA reads TGTGCCAGCAGTTTATATCAGGACAGGGGAGGCTATGGCTACACCTTC. Its translation: CASSLYQDRGGYGYTF.

In regard to this clonotype: A much larger clone is a single base away; this may be a read error. The rearrangement links TRBV20-1 to TRBJ2-1; 8 nucleotides align to TRBD2. The J call may be faulty, since TRBJ2-7 better matches the DNA end. Per germline, CDR1 DFQATT and CDR2 SNEGSKA (reference sequence). CDR3 size: 14 residues. The DNA of the CDR3 is TGCAGTGCTCGCGGACTAGCCACATACAATGAGCAGTACTTC. This gives the protein CSARGLATYNEQYF.

This rearrangement joins TRBV9 to TRBJ2-7; 8 bases align to TRBD2. The CDR3 extends over 16 amino acids. V gave up 3 bases and J gave up 7 bases; unmatched junction bases: 15. CDR1 and CDR2 (germline): SGDLS, YYNGEE. The CDR3 DNA sequence: TGTGCCAGCAGCGCTTTAGCGGGATTCTCTGAGAATGAGCAGTACTTC. Translation gives CASSALAGFSENEQYF.

The chain combines TRBV5-1 with TRBJ2-5; TRBD1 matches at 9 bases. The better agreement between TRBJ2-1 and the DNA end casts doubt on the J call. Germline V lookup: CDR1 SGHRS, CDR2 YFSETQ. The CDR3 is 13 amino acids. The DNA for the CDR3 is TGCGCCAGCAGCTCACAGGGGGCTGAGACCCAGTTCTTC. Protein product: CASSSQGAETQFF.

The rearrangement uses TRBV21-1 and TRBJ2-2. TRBV21-1 is given as a pseudogene. The CDR3 covers 15 residues. The CDR3, as DNA: TGTGCCAGCAGCAAAGTCGGCAAGCACGTCGGGGAGCTGTTTTTT. Amino acid sequence: CASSKVGKHVGELFF.

This clonotype was found a few times. The chain has TRBV27 and TRBJ1-6; D is uncertain. Germline V gene lookup returns CDR1 MNHEY and CDR2 SMNVEV (reference sequence). This CDR3 has 16 amino acids. V gave up 2 bases and J gave up 8 bases, with 16 bases separating them. The CDR3 sequence: CASSLRSAARYSPLHF. The CDR3 nucleotides read TGTGCCAGCAGTTTAAGGTCGGCAGCACGGTATTCACCCCTCCACTTT.

This clonotype was counted only a few times. V usage is TRBV4-1 and J usage is TRBJ2-1, with 9 bases fitting TRBD2. Germline V gene sequence: CDR1 MGHRA, CDR2 YSYEKL. The CDR3 is made up of 18 amino acids. V trimming: 0 bases; J trimming: 6 bases; junction bases outside the gene matches: 12. The CDR3 loop is CASSQDPASGALPNEQFF. In DNA, the CDR3 is TGCGCCAGCAGCCAAGATCCGGCTAGCGGGGCATTGCCCAATGAGCAGTTCTTC.

The chain is built from TRBV18 and TRBJ2-1; tentatively, D is TRBD2 (5 bases). Trimming cost V 6 bases and J 1 base, with 16 bases left between them. The CDR3 runs 16 residues. Germline V gene data show CDR1 as KGHSH and CDR2 as LQKENI. The CDR3 bases are TGTGCCAGCTCCCTTTTAAGGGAGAGGTCCTACAATGAGCAGTTCTTC. This encodes CASSLLRERSYNEQFF.

In this sample, this clonotype turned up a few times. V and J are TRBV10-3 and TRBJ2-7; D is perhaps TRBD2 (6 bases). This CDR3 has 14 amino acids. V lost 7 bases, J lost 4 bases, and 17 bases lay in between. Germline assignment: CDR1 ENHRY and CDR2 SYGVKD. The CDR3 spells CAINPGELVYEQYF. The CDR3 bases are TGTGCCATCAATCCGGGGGAATTGGTTTACGAGCAGTACTTC.

The chain recombines TRBV24-1 with TRBJ2-2; D unresolved. Trimming took 2 bases from V and 2 from J, leaving 2 bases between them. The length of the CDR3 is 13 residues. Germline CDR1 reads KGHDR; CDR2 reads SFDVKD. CDR3 residues: CATSDYNTGELFF. As DNA, the CDR3 is TGTGCCACCAGTGATTATAACACCGGGGAGCTGTTTTTT.

The chain couples TRBV4-1 to TRBJ1-4, with D possibly TRBD1 on 5 matching bases. Trimming cost V 1 base and J 4 bases, with 7 bases left between them. This CDR3 comprises 14 residues. CDR1 and CDR2 (germline): MGHRA, YSYEKL. CDR3 loop: CASSQGQYNEKLFF. The CDR3, as DNA: TGCGCCAGCAGCCAAGGACAGTATAATGAAAAACTGTTTTTT.

The chain employs TRBV12-3 or TRBV12-4 and TRBJ2-7; 8 nucleotides agree with TRBD1. This CDR3 region has 15 residues. The V segment lost 0 bases and the J segment 4 bases; nucleotides outside the gene matches: 5. This CDR3 reads CASSLAGQGKYEQYF. CDR3 in DNA: TGTGCCAGCAGTTTAGCAGGACAGGGAAAATACGAGCAGTACTTC.

This clonotype was seen only a few times. This chain uses TRBV5-1 with TRBJ2-7; D is perhaps TRBD1 (5 bases). CDR1 is SGHRS, CDR2 YFSETQ, per germline. V dropped 6 bases and J dropped 3 bases, with 16 bases sitting between them. This CDR3 is built from 14 residues. In DNA, the CDR3 is TGCGCCAGCACTTCCCGATTAGGGGACTACGAGCAGTACTTC. It translates to CASTSRLGDYEQYF.

V usage is TRBV27 and J usage is TRBJ2-3; D gene ambiguous. V was trimmed by 7 bases and J by 0 bases, leaving 11 bases between them. The CDR3 has 14 amino acids. Germline V gene data show CDR1 as MNHEY and CDR2 as SMNVEV (reference sequence). The CDR3 protein is CASTWQASTDTQYF. DNA of the CDR3: TGTGCCAGCACCTGGCAGGCTAGCACAGATACGCAGTATTTT.

The chain uses TRBV20-1 and TRBJ2-5, with 7 bases aligning to TRBD2. V shed 0 bases, J shed 9 bases, and the junction held 10 bases outside the gene matches. The CDR3 runs to 14 residues. Germline V CDR1 and CDR2: DFQATT, SNEGSKA (reference sequence). CDR3 sequence (DNA): TGCAGTGCTAGAGATCCCGGCCGGGGGGAGGCCCAGTACTTC. Its translation: CSARDPGRGEAQYF.